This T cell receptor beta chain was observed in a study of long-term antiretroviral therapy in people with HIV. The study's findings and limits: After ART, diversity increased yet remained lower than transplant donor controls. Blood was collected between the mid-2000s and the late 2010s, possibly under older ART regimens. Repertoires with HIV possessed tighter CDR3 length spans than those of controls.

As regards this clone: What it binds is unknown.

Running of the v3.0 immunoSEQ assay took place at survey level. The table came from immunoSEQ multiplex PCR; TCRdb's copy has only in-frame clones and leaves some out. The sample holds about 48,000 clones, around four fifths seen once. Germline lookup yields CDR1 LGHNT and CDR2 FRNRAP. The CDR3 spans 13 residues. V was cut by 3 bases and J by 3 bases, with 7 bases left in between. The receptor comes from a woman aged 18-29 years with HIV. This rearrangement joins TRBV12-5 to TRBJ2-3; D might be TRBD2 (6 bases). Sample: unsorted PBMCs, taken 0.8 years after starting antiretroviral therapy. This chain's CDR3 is CASGFSGTDTQYF. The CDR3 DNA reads TGTGCTAGTGGTTTCAGCGGGACAGATACGCAGTATTTT.